Each of the 5 T cell receptor beta chains below was sequenced from the same sample in a study of cytomegalovirus exposure and HLA in healthy donors. PCR involved 60 Vbeta and 13 Jbeta primers. Assay used: immunoSEQ multiplex PCR; TCRdb lists only in-frame clones, some missing. The sample records 150,000 to 200,000 clones, about three quarters being singletons. The sample was PBMCs. The receptors originated from a girl aged 10 to 17 in good health and CMV-seronegative.

This clone has a handful of counts. The chain joins TRBV10-3 to TRBJ2-7, with D possibly TRBD1 on 6 matching bases. This CDR3 contains 15 residues. The germline V and J ends were trimmed by 6 bases and 0 bases, with 15 bases remaining between them. The V gene's germline CDR1 is ENHRY and CDR2 SYGVKD. The CDR3 protein is CAIRDPGQSSYEQYF. CDR3 sequence (DNA): TGTGCCATCAGGGATCCCGGACAGAGCTCCTACGAGCAGTACTTC.

V is TRBV7-8 and J is TRBJ1-5; 9 bases agree with TRBD1. J gave up 4 bases and V 5 bases, and 6 bases lay outside the gene matches. The CDR3 contains 15 residues. Per germline, CDR1 SGHVS and CDR2 FQNEAQ. The DNA of the CDR3 is TGTGCCAGCAGCACCGGGACAGGGAAGAATCAGCCCCAGCATTTT. It is translated as CASSTGTGKNQPQHF.

This clone was observed once. This chain connects TRBV5-1 to TRBJ2-3; 9 bases are a match to TRBD1. CDR1 and CDR2 from the germline V gene are SGHRS and YFSETQ. V was pared by 0 bases and J by 5 bases, with 4 bases of the junction left unmatched. CDR3 length: 15 residues. The CDR3 DNA reads as TGCGCCAGCAGCTTGGCCGGGACAGGGATAGATACGCAGTATTTT. Its protein is CASSLAGTGIDTQYF. The complete variable domain, with remaining parts taken from reference TRBV5-1 and TRBJ2-3, reads KAGVTQTPRYLIKTRGQQVTLSCSPISGHRSVSWYQQTPGQGLQFLFEYFSETQRNKGNFPGRFSGRQFSNSRSEMNVSTLELGDSALYLCASSLAGTGIDTQYFGPGTRLTVL.

In this sample, this clone turned up once. The rearrangement joins TRBV18 to TRBJ2-3; possibly TRBD1 for D (6 bases). CDR1 KGHSH and CDR2 LQKENI come from the germline V gene. Trimming removed 8 bases at V and 0 bases at J, with 12 bases between. The CDR3 runs 14 residues. Here the CDR3 reads CASATGSSTDTQYF. For the CDR3, the DNA is TGTGCCAGCGCGACAGGCTCTAGCACAGATACGCAGTATTTT.

V is TRBV6-5 and J is TRBJ1-6; 7 bases line up with TRBD1. The CDR3 runs 14 residues. Germline CDR1 MNHEY, CDR2 SVGAGI. The V and J ends lost 6 bases and 5 bases, in that order; junction bases with no gene match: 4. CDR3 sequence: CASRTGADNSPLHF. CDR3 sequence (DNA): TGTGCCAGCAGAACAGGGGCGGATAATTCACCCCTCCACTTT.